This T cell receptor beta chain was obtained from a study of PD-L1 blockade in urothelial cancer. The wider study: Men with urothelial cancer arising in the bladder made up about 90% of the roughly 29 patients.

Time point here: pretreatment peripheral blood. The cohort comprised individuals with locally advanced or metastatic urothelial carcinoma. V trimming: 8 bases; J trimming: 7 bases; junction bases outside the gene matches: 5. This CDR3 contains 12 residues. Germline loops: CDR1 SQVTM, CDR2 ANQGSEA. The data were produced by immunoSEQ multiplex PCR, yet TCRdb's version contains in-frame clones alone and is incomplete. The data hold tens of thousands of clones, with about four fifths observed a single time. The material was PBMCs, obtained around atezolizumab (anti-PD-L1) treatment. The receptor's source is a man aged 65 to 85 with urothelial cancer. The chain has TRBV29-1 and TRBJ2-1; 10 bases line up with TRBD1. DNA of the CDR3: TGCAGCTCGGGACAGGGGCTAAATGAGCAGTTCTTC. Translating gives CSSGQGLNEQFF.